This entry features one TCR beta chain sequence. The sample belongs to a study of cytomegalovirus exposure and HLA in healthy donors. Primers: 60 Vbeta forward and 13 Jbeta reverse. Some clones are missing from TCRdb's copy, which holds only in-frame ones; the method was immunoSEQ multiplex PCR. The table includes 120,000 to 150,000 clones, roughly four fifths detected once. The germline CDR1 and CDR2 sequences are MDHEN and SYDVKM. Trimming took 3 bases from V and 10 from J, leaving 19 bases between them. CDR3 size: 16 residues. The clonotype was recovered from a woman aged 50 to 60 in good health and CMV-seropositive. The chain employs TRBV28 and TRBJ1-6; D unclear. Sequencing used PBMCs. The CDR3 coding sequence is TGTGCCAGCAGTTTCCCCCGGGGTCTGGGATCCTCACCCCTCCACTTT. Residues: CASSFPRGLGSSPLHF.